This T cell receptor beta chain derives from a study of blood T cells in healthy people across ages. Regarding the study as a whole: For the donors, CMV status was unknown and possibly confounded expanded clonotype changes.

V gave up 5 bases and J gave up 0 bases, with 13 bases separating them. Germline CDR1 is MDHEN and CDR2 is SYDVKM. The CDR3 runs to 15 residues. For the second PCR, which ran for 7 to 11 cycles, a sample-barcoded 5' primer and a J-beta primer mix were used. MiXCR, applied by TCRdb to the 5' RACE reads, yields one record per CDR3 protein. The data show about 800,000 distinct CDR3 sequences, around 25% seen once. On this clonotype: Antigen: not known.

These data also featured in a second study, about T cells of mothers and their children.

The sequence derives from a boy between 10 and 17 years old in good health. The rearrangement uses TRBV28 and TRBJ2-5; D is possibly TRBD2 (6 bases). The sequenced material came from blood. DNA of the CDR3: TGTGCCAGCAGTGTCCCGGGACTTGACCAAGAGACCCAGTACTTC. Amino acids: CASSVPGLDQETQYF. Drawing the rest from reference TRBV28 and TRBJ2-5, the complete variable domain is DVKVTQSSRYLVKRTGEKVFLECVQDMDHENMFWYRQDPGLGLRLIYFSYDVKMKEKGDIPEGYSVSREKKERFSLILESASTNQTSMYLCASSVPGLDQETQYFGPGTRLLVL.